These 19 T cell receptor beta chains came from one sample sequenced in a study of OX40 agonist ivuxolimab in advanced cancers. Profiling relied on immunoSEQ multiplex PCR, and the TCRdb table lists in-frame clones only, not all of them. The sample yields 48,000 or so clones, around 85% seen once. Sample: CD4+ or CD8+ T cells sorted from blood, taken in a trial of the OX40 agonist ivuxolimab. The source is an adult with an advanced solid tumor such as melanoma, head and neck, liver or kidney cancer.

V usage is TRBV11-2 and J usage is TRBJ2-1; maybe TRBD1 (6 bases). Germline assignment: CDR1 SGHAT and CDR2 FQNNGV. Trimming shortened V by 5 bases and J by 6 bases, and 23 bases separated the two germline ends. The CDR3 is made up of 17 amino acids. The CDR3 coding sequence is TGTGCCAGCAGCCACAGACAGGCCACAGCGGCGGGCAATGAGCAGTTCTTC. It is translated as CASSHRQATAAGNEQFF.

The chain uses TRBV6-4 and TRBJ1-4; D is ambiguous. Germline-derived CDR1 and CDR2 are MRHNA and SNTAGT. V lost 5 bases and J lost 0, with 19 bases in between. CDR3 length: 18 amino acids. The CDR3 protein is CASSSLGRLITTNEKLFF. In DNA form, the CDR3 reads TGTGCCAGCAGTTCCTTAGGTAGATTAATTACAACTAATGAAAAACTGTTTTTT.

This sequence joins TRBV5-4 and TRBJ2-1; D is perhaps TRBD1 (6 bases). The CDR3 loop spans 15 amino acids. V was clipped by 2 bases and J by 2 bases, with 11 bases between them. In germline, CDR1 is SGHNT, CDR2 YYREEE (reference sequence). CDR3 sequence: CASSLRTGTYNEQFF. CDR3 bases: TGTGCCAGCAGCTTAAGAACAGGGACCTACAATGAGCAGTTCTTC.

The chain uses TRBV10-3 and TRBJ2-3, with TRBD2 identical over 8 bases. The CDR3 is 15 amino acids. V lost 4 bases, J lost 2 bases, and 5 bases stayed unmatched. CDR1 is ENHRY, CDR2 SYGVKD, per germline. CDR3 sequence reads: CAISGAGEATDTQYF. The CDR3, as DNA: TGTGCCATCAGTGGAGCGGGGGAGGCCACAGATACGCAGTATTTT.

V and J are TRBV18 and TRBJ2-7; D unresolved. V gave up 5 bases and J gave up 0 bases, with 8 bases separating them. The germline V gene encodes CDR1 KGHSH and CDR2 LQKENI. The CDR3 totals 13 residues. The DNA for the CDR3 is TGTGCCAGCTCAGCCGAGAGCTCCTACGAGCAGTACTTC. Translation: CASSAESSYEQYF.

The chain combines TRBV6-1 with TRBJ2-1; no clear D gene. Germline assignment: CDR1 MNHNS and CDR2 SASEGT. The V end lost 7 bases, the J end lost 8 bases, and 12 bases lay between the germline ends. The CDR3 sequence is 12 residues long. CDR3 sequence reads: CASNQGLDEQFF. CDR3 nucleotide sequence: TGTGCCAGCAATCAAGGATTGGATGAGCAGTTCTTC.

CDR3 in DNA: TGTGCCAGCAGCCAAGATCGGAACCTATCCCCTCGTGGTGAAGAGACCCAGTACTTC. Translated, it gives CASSQDRNLSPRGEETQYF. V is TRBV4-2 and J is TRBJ2-5; the D is unclear. This CDR3 spans 19 amino acids. In germline, CDR1 is LGHNA, CDR2 YNFKEQ. V gave up 0 bases and J gave up 3 bases, with 23 bases separating them.

This clone appeared once. The V and J genes are TRBV19 and TRBJ2-1, with D unresolved. The CDR3 is 15 residues long. CDR1 and CDR2 (germline): LNHDA, SQIVND (reference sequence). V lost 6 bases, J lost 8 bases, and 20 bases lay in between. Here the CDR3 DNA reads TGTGCCAGTAGCCGAACAGCCTACGGTAGGGATGAGCAGTTCTTC. This translates into CASSRTAYGRDEQFF.

This clone occurred once. The rearrangement uses TRBV20-1 and TRBJ2-5; no clear D gene. The CDR3 covers 10 residues. Trimming took 6 bases from V and 3 from J, leaving 5 bases between them. Germline V gives CDR1 DFQATT, CDR2 SNEGSKA (reference sequence). The CDR3 region is CSAGEETQYF. The DNA of the CDR3 is TGCAGTGCAGGAGAAGAGACCCAGTACTTC.

The chain couples TRBV18 to TRBJ2-5; D is possibly TRBD1 (8 bases). Germline-derived CDR1 and CDR2 are KGHSH and LQKENI. V gave up 5 bases and J gave up 5 bases, with 15 bases separating them. This CDR3 has 14 residues. The CDR3 DNA follows: TGTGCCAGCTCATTCGACAGGGGAGGGGAGACCCAGTACTTC. It is translated as CASSFDRGGETQYF.

V is TRBV4-1 and J is TRBJ2-5; D may be TRBD2 (6 bases). Germline CDR1 is MGHRA and CDR2 is YSYEKL. This CDR3 comprises 18 residues. The V and J ends lost 0 bases and 2 bases respectively, with 19 bases between them. CDR3 region: CASSQDPVAANRQETQYF. The DNA for the CDR3 is TGCGCCAGCAGCCAAGATCCGGTAGCGGCAAACCGACAAGAGACCCAGTACTTC.

This clone was seen a single time. The V and J genes are TRBV9 and TRBJ2-1; 8 nucleotides align to TRBD2. Trimming removed 0 bases from V and 5 bases from J; junction bases left unmatched: 7. Germline CDR1 and CDR2: SGDLS and YYNGEE. This CDR3 has 16 amino acids. This chain's CDR3 is CASSVVPSGYHNEQFF. The DNA for the CDR3 is TGTGCCAGCAGCGTAGTTCCTAGCGGGTACCACAATGAGCAGTTCTTC.

This chain links TRBV7-2 with TRBJ2-1; 12 bases are a match to TRBD1. V lost 4 bases and J lost 8; bases outside the gene matches: 9. The CDR3 has 16 amino acids. Germline V gives CDR1 SGHTA, CDR2 FQGNSA. In DNA, the CDR3 is TGTGCCAGCAGCTCAAGTGGGACAGGGGGCGGCGATGAGCAGTTCTTC. Protein sequence: CASSSSGTGGGDEQFF.

CDR3 in DNA: TGTGCCACCCCGGGGAGCCAGGGAAGAGGGCGAACTAATGAAAAACTGTTTTTT. Amino acids: CATPGSQGRGRTNEKLFF. The gene calls are TRBV27 and TRBJ1-4, with D perhaps matching TRBD1 (5 bases). The V end lost 10 bases, the J end lost 1 base, and 25 bases lay between the germline ends. The germline CDR1 and CDR2 sequences are MNHEY and SMNVEV (reference sequence). The CDR3 is made up of 18 amino acids.

The V call is TRBV30, the J call TRBJ1-1; 7 bases align to TRBD1. Germline lookup yields CDR1 GTSNPN and CDR2 SVGIG (reference sequence). This CDR3 comprises 13 residues. J was trimmed by 1 base and V by 2 bases; bases with no gene match: 1. In DNA form, the CDR3 reads TGTGCCTGGAGTAACAGGGGGAACACTGAAGCTTTCTTT. Translated: CAWSNRGNTEAFF.

This clone was observed a handful of times. The chain is built from TRBV2 and TRBJ1-6, with D possibly matching TRBD1 (5 bases). Germline V gene sequence: CDR1 SNHLY, CDR2 FYNNEI. The CDR3 is 13 amino acids. The CDR3, as DNA: TGTGCGGGACGGTCCTCCTATAATTCACCCCTCCACTTT. This sequence encodes CAGRSSYNSPLHF.

V usage is TRBV7-2 and J usage is TRBJ1-5; D may be TRBD1 (6 bases). Germline V gene lookup returns CDR1 SGHTA and CDR2 FQGNSA. The CDR3 sequence is 16 residues long. Between the trimmed V and J ends, which lost 5 bases and 0 bases, there was a span of 14 bases. Here the CDR3 DNA reads TGTGCCAGCAGCCTCACGGGGGGGCCTAGCAATCAGCCCCAGCATTTT. Translation: CASSLTGGPSNQPQHF.

This clone was observed once. The V and J genes are TRBV15 and TRBJ2-1, with D possibly TRBD2 on 5 matching bases. The CDR3 contains 13 residues. V lost 0 bases and J lost 8, with 8 bases in between. The germline V gene encodes CDR1 LNHNV and CDR2 YYDKDF (reference sequence). The CDR3 sequence is CATSRDPSYEQFF. CDR3 in DNA: TGTGCCACCAGCAGAGATCCTAGCTATGAGCAGTTCTTC.

The chain links TRBV19 to TRBJ2-5; 7 nucleotides line up with TRBD1. The germline V gene encodes CDR1 LNHDA and CDR2 SQIVND (reference sequence). The CDR3 sequence is 16 residues long. V gave up 1 base and J gave up 4 bases; unmatched junction bases: 9. The CDR3 DNA follows: TGTGCCAGTAGTATAGGTCGAGGGGGCTTCGGAGAGACCCAGTACTTC. Translated, it gives CASSIGRGGFGETQYF.